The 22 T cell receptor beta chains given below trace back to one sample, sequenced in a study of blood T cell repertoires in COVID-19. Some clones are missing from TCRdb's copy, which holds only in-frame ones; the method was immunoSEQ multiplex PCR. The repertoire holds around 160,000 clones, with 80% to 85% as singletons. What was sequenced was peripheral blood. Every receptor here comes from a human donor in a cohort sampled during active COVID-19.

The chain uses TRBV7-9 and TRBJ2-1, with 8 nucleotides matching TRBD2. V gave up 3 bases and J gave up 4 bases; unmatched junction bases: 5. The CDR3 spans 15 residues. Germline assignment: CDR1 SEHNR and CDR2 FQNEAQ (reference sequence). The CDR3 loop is CASSLGRGEYNEQFF. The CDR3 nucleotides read TGTGCCAGCAGCTTGGGGCGGGGGGAATACAATGAGCAGTTCTTC.

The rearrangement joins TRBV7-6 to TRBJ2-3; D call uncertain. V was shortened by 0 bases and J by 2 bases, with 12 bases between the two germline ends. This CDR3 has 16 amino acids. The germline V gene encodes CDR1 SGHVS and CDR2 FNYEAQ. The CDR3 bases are TGTGCCAGCAGCTTAGCGGAAGAGGCCTTCACAGATACGCAGTATTTT. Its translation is CASSLAEEAFTDTQYF.

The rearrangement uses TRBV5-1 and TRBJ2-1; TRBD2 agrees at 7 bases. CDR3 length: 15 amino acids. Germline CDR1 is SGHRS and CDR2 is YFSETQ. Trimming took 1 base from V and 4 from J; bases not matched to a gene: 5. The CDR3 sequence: CASSLRQGGYNEQFF. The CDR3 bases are TGCGCCAGCAGCTTGAGGCAGGGAGGGTACAATGAGCAGTTCTTC.

The CDR3 DNA reads TGTGCCAGTAGTAGCTACAGGGGGCAAGGCACTGAAGCTTTCTTT. Translated, it gives CASSSYRGQGTEAFF. The chain combines TRBV19 with TRBJ1-1; 9 nucleotides agree with TRBD1. Germline loops: CDR1 LNHDA, CDR2 SQIVND (reference sequence). The CDR3 is 15 amino acids. V dropped 4 bases and J dropped 4; count of bases not matched to a gene: 7.

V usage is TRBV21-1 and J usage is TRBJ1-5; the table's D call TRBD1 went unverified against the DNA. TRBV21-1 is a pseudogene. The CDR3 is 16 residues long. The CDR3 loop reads CATATYRPKGNQPQHF. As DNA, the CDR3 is TGTGCCACCGCAACTTACAGGCCAAAGGGCAATCAGCCCCAGCATTTT.

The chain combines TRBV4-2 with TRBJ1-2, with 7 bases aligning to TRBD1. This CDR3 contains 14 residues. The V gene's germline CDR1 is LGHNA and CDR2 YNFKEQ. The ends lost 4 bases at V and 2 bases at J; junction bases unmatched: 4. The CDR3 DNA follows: TGTGCCAGCAGCCCCGGACAGGCCAACTATGGCTACACCTTC. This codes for CASSPGQANYGYTF.

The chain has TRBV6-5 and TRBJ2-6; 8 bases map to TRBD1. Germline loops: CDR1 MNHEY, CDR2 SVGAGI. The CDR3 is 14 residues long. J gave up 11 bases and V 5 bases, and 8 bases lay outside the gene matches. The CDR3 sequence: CASSRQGTGDVLTF. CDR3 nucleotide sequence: TGTGCCAGCAGTCGACAGGGGACCGGGGACGTCCTGACTTTC.

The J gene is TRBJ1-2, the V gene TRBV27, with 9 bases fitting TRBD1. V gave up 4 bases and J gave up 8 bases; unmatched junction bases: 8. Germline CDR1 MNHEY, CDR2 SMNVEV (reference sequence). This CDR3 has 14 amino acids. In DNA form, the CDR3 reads TGTGCCAGCAGTTCCCAACAGGGGGCAAAAGGCTACACCTTC. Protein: CASSSQQGAKGYTF.

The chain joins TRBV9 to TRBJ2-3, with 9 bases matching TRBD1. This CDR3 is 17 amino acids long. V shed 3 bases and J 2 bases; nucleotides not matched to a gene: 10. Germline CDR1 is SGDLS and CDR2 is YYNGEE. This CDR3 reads CASSGKRTGVLTDTQYF. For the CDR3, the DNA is TGTGCCAGCAGCGGCAAGCGGACAGGGGTGCTCACAGATACGCAGTATTTT.

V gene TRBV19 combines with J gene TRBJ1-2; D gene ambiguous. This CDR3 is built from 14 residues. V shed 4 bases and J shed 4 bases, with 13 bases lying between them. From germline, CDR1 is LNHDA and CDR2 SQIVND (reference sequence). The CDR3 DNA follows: TGTGCCAGTAGTAGGGGAGACTACGCCTATGGCTACACCTTC. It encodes CASSRGDYAYGYTF.

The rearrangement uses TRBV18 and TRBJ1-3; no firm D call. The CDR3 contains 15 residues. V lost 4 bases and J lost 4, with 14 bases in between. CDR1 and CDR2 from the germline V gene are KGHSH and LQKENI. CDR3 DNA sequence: TGTGCCAGCTCACTCCCGACGGGTTTCGGAAACACCATATATTTT. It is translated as CASSLPTGFGNTIYF. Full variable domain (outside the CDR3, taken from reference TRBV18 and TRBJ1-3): NAGVMQNPRHLVRRRGQEARLRCSPMKGHSHVYWYRQLPEEGLKFMVYLQKENIIDESGMPKERFSAEFPKEGPSILRIQQVVRGDSAAYFCASSLPTGFGNTIYFGEGSWLTVV.

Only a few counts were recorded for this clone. The CDR3 DNA follows: TGTGCCAGCAGCCAGATTGGGCCCAACTATGGCTACACCTTC. The encoded protein is CASSQIGPNYGYTF. The rearrangement joins TRBV14 to TRBJ1-2; no definite D call. This CDR3 has 14 amino acids. Per germline, CDR1 SGHDN and CDR2 FVKESK. The V gene lost 3 bases and the J gene lost 2 bases, with 10 bases spanning the gap.

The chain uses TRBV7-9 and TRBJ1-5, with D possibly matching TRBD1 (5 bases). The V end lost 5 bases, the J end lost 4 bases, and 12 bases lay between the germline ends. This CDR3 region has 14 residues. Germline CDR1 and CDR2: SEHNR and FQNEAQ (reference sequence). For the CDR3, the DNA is TGTGCCAGCAGCCGCGGGACTGTTAATCAGCCCCAGCATTTT. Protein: CASSRGTVNQPQHF. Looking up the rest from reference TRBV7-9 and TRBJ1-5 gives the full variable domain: DTGVSQNPRHKITKRGQNVTFRCDPISEHNRLYWYRQTLGQGPEFLTYFQNEAQLEKSRLLSDRFSAERPKGSFSTLEIQRTEQGDSAMYLCASSRGTVNQPQHFGDGTRLSIL.

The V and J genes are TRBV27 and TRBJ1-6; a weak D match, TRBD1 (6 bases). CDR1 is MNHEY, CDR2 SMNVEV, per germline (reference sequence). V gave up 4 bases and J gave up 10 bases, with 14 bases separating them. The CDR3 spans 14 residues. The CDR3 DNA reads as TGTGCCAGCAGTTCAGGGGCAGGGAACTCACCCCTCCACTTT. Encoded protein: CASSSGAGNSPLHF.

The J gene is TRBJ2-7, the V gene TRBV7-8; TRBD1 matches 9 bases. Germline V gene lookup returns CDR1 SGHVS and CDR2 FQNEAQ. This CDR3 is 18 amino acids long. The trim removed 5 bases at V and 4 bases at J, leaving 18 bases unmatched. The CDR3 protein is CASSTQTGGVARGYEQYF. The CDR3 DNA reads TGTGCCAGCAGCACCCAGACAGGGGGGGTTGCACGTGGGTACGAGCAGTACTTC. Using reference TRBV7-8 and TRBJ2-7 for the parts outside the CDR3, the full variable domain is GAGVSQSPRYKVAKRGQDVALRCDPISGHVSLFWYQQALGQGPEFLTYFQNEAQLDKSGLPSDRFFAERPEGSVSTLKIQRTQQEDSAVYLCASSTQTGGVARGYEQYFGPGTRLTVT.

This CDR3 is CASSRTGWTDTQYF. Written as DNA, the CDR3 is TGTGCCAGCAGCCGGACAGGGTGGACAGATACGCAGTATTTT. The rearrangement links TRBV7-2 to TRBJ2-3; 8 bases fit TRBD1. This CDR3 comprises 14 residues. The germline V gene has CDR1 SGHTA and CDR2 FQGNSA. The junction had 4 bases not matched to a gene; V was cut back by 5 bases and J by 3 bases.

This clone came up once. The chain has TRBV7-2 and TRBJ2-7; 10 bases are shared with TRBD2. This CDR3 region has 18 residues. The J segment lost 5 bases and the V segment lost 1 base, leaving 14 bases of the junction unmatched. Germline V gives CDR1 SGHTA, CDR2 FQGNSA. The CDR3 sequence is CASSLGISGGTGVNEQYF. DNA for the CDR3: TGTGCCAGCAGCTTAGGAATTAGCGGGGGGACGGGGGTTAACGAGCAGTACTTC.

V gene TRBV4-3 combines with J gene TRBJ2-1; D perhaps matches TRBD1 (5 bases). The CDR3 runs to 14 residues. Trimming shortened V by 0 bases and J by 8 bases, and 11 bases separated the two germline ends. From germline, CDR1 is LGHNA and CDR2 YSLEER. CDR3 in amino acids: CASSQEPGLDEQFF. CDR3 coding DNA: TGCGCCAGCAGCCAAGAGCCAGGGTTGGATGAGCAGTTCTTC.

The CDR3: CASSLARGVFQETQYF. CDR3 bases: TGTGCCAGCAGCTTAGCGCGGGGGGTCTTTCAAGAGACCCAGTACTTC. The gene calls are TRBV7-8 and TRBJ2-5; 8 nucleotides line up with TRBD2. Germline V gene lookup returns CDR1 SGHVS and CDR2 FQNEAQ. The junction had 5 bases not matched to a gene; V was cut back by 0 bases and J by 2 bases. This CDR3 has 16 residues. The variable domain in full, completed from reference TRBV7-8 and TRBJ2-5, reads GAGVSQSPRYKVAKRGQDVALRCDPISGHVSLFWYQQALGQGPEFLTYFQNEAQLDKSGLPSDRFFAERPEGSVSTLKIQRTQQEDSAVYLCASSLARGVFQETQYFGPGTRLLVL.

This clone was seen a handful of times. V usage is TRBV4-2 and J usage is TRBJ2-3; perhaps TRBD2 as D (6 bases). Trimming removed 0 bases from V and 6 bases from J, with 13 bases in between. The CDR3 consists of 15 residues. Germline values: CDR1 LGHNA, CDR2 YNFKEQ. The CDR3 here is CASSQDVEGVDTQYF. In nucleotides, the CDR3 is TGTGCCAGCAGCCAAGATGTGGAGGGAGTTGATACGCAGTATTTT.

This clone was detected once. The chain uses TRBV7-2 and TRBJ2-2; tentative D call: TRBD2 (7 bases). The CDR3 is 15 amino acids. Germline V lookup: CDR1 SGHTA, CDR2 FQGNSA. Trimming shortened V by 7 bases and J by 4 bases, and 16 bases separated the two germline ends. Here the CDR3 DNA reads TGTGCCAGCACCGAGGGGGGGGCCTCCACCGGGGAGCTGTTTTTT. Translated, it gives CASTEGGASTGELFF.

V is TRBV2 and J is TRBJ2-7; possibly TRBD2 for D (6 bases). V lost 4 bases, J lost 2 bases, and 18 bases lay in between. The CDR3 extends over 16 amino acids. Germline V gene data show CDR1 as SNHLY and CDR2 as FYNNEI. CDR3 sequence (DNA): TGTGCCAGCAGTGTAGGACGTGAGGGACTCCCCTACGAGCAGTACTTC. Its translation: CASSVGREGLPYEQYF.